This passage covers 2 T cell receptor beta chains from one sample sequenced in a study of regulatory T cells in long-lasting Graves disease. Time point specified: newly diagnosed GD, antithyroid drugs for less than 3 months. Researchers made the TCR library from RNA that was extracted from PBMCs. CDR3 regions were amplified by Arm-PCR using iRepertoire HTBI primers to build TCR beta libraries. A single record per CDR3 protein comes from TCRdb applying MiXCR to the multiplex PCR reads. The profile covers around 450,000 distinct CDR3 sequences, with under 20% appearing a single time and 9.5% to 15% taken by the ten largest. The sample was also linked to a second study, of T cells in Graves' hyperthyroidism and ophthalmopathy.

The material was peripheral blood mononuclear cells (PBMCs), obtained at new diagnosis, from a patient treated with antithyroid drugs. The source of these receptors is a middle-aged man with Graves disease.

This clonotype was picked up many times. J is TRBJ2-3 and V is TRBV20-1; TRBD2 aligns across 11 bases. The CDR3 has 15 amino acids. J was trimmed by 2 bases and V by 3 bases; bases with no gene match: 4. Germline V gene lookup returns CDR1 DFQATT and CDR2 SNEGSKA (reference sequence). CDR3 amino acids: CSASSTSGNTDTQYF. The DNA for the CDR3 is TGCAGTGCTAGCTCGACTAGCGGGAACACAGATACGCAGTATTTT.

This clonotype showed up many times. V usage is TRBV20-1 and J usage is TRBJ1-1; no definite D call. Trimming took off 6 bases at V and 3 bases at J, with 11 bases between the two ends. Germline CDR1 is DFQATT and CDR2 is SNEGSKA (reference sequence). This CDR3 spans 12 amino acids. This CDR3 reads CSALTKDTEAFF. The CDR3 nucleotides read TGCAGTGCCCTAACGAAGGACACTGAAGCTTTCTTT.